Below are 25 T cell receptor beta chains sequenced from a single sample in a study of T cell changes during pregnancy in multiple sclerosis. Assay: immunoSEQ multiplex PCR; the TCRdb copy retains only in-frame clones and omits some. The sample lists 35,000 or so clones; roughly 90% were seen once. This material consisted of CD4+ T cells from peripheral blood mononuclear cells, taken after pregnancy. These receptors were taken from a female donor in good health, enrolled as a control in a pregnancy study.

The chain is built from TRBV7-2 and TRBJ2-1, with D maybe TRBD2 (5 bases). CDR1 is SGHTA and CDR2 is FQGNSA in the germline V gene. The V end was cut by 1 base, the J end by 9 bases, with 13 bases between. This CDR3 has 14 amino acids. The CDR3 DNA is TGTGCCAGCAGCTTAGGGCGGACGGAGGTTGAGCAGTTCTTC. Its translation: CASSLGRTEVEQFF. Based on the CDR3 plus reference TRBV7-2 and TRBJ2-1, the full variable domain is GAGVSQSPSNKVTEKGKDVELRCDPISGHTALYWYRQSLGQGLEFLIYFQGNSAPDKSGLPSDRFSAERTGGSVSTLTIQRTQQEDSAVYLCASSLGRTEVEQFFGPGTRLTVL.

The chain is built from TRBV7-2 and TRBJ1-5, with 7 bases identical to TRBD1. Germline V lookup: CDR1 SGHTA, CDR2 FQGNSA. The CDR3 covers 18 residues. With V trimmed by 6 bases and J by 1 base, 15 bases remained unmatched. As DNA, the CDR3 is TGTGCCAGCAGTGCGACAGGGAGGTTTTTTGGAAGCAATCAGCCCCAGCATTTT. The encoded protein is CASSATGRFFGSNQPQHF.

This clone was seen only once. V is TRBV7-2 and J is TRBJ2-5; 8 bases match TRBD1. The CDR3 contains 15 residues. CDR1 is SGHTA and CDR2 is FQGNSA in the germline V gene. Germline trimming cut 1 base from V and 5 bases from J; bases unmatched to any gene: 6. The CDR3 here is CASSLVSGGRETQYF. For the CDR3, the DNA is TGTGCCAGCAGCTTAGTTTCAGGGGGCAGGGAGACCCAGTACTTC.

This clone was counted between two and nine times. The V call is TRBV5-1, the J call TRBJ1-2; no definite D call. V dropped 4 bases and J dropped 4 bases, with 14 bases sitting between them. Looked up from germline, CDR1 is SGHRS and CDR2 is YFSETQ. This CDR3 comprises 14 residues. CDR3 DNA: TGCGCCAGCAGCGTCGACTCAATCCTCTATGGCTACACCTTC. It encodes CASSVDSILYGYTF.

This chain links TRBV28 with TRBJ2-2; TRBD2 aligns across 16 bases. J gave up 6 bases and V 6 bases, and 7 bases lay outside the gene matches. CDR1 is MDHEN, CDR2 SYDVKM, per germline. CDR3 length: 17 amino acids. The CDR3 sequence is CASSEWGLAGGPGELFF. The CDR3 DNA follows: TGTGCCAGCAGCGAATGGGGACTAGCGGGGGGGCCCGGGGAGCTGTTTTTT. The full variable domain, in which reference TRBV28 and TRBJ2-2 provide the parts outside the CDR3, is DVKVTQSSRYLVKRTGEKVFLECVQDMDHENMFWYRQDPGLGLRLIYFSYDVKMKEKGDIPEGYSVSREKKERFSLILESASTNQTSMYLCASSEWGLAGGPGELFFGEGSRLTVL.

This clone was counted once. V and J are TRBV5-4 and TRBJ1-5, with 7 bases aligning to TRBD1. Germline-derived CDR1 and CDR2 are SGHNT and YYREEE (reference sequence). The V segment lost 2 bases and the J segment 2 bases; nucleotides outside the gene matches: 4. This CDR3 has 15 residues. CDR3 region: CASSFTGERNQPQHF. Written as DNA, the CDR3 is TGTGCCAGCAGCTTTACAGGGGAGCGCAATCAGCCCCAGCATTTT. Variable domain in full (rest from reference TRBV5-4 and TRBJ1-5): ETGVTQSPTHLIKTRGQQVTLRCSSQSGHNTVSWYQQALGQGPQFIFQYYREEENGRGNFPPRFSGLQFPNYSSELNVNALELDDSALYLCASSFTGERNQPQHFGDGTRLSIL.

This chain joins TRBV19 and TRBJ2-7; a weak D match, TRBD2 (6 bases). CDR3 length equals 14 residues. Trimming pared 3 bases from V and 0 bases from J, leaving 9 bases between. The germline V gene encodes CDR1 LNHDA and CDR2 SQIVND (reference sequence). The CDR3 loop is CASSIYGSSYEQYF. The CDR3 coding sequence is TGTGCCAGTAGTATCTACGGGAGCTCCTACGAGCAGTACTTC. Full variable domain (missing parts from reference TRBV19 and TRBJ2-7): DGGITQSPKYLFRKEGQNVTLSCEQNLNHDAMYWYRQDPGQGLRLIYYSQIVNDFQKGDIAEGYSVSREKKESFPLTVTSAQKNPTAFYLCASSIYGSSYEQYFGPGTRLTVT.

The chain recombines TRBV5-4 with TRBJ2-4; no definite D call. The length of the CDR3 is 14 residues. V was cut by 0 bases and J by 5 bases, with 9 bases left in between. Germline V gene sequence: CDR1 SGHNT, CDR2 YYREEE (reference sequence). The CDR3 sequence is CASSLGSKQNIQYF. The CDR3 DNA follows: TGTGCCAGCAGCTTGGGTAGCAAGCAAAACATTCAGTACTTC. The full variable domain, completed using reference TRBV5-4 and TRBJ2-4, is ETGVTQSPTHLIKTRGQQVTLRCSSQSGHNTVSWYQQALGQGPQFIFQYYREEENGRGNFPPRFSGLQFPNYSSELNVNALELDDSALYLCASSLGSKQNIQYFGAGTRLSVL.

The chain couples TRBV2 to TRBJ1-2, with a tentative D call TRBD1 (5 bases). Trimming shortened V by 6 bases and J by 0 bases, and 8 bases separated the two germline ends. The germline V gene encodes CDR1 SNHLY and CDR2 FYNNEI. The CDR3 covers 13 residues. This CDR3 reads CASRVGANYGYTF. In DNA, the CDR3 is TGTGCCAGCAGGGTAGGGGCTAACTATGGCTACACCTTC.

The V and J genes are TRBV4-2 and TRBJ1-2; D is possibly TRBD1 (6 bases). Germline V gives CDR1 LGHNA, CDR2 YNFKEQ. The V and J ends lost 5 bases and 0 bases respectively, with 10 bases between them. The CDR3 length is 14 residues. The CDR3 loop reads CASSGGQPNYGYTF. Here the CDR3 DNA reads TGTGCCAGCAGCGGCGGACAGCCTAACTATGGCTACACCTTC.

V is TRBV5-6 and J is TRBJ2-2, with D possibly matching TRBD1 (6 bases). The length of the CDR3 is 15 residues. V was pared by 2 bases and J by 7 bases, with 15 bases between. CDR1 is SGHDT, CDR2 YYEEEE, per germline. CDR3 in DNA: TGTGCCAGCAGCTTTACACAGGGAGTCGGCGGGGAGCTGTTTTTT. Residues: CASSFTQGVGGELFF.

The CDR3, as DNA: TGTGCCAGCGGGGGCGGCTTTAGCAATCAGCCCCAGCATTTT. Protein: CASGGGFSNQPQHF. V gene TRBV28 combines with J gene TRBJ1-5, with D possibly being TRBD1 (6 bases). Trimming took off 8 bases at V and 0 bases at J, with 11 bases between the two ends. The CDR3 sequence is 14 residues long. Germline-derived CDR1 and CDR2 are MDHEN and SYDVKM.

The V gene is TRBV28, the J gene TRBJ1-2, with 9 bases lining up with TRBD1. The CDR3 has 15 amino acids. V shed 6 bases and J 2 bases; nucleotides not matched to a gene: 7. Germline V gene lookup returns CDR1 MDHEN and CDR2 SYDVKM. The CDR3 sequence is CASRVDRGANYGYTF. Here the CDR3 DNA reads TGTGCCAGCAGAGTTGACAGGGGGGCCAACTATGGCTACACCTTC.

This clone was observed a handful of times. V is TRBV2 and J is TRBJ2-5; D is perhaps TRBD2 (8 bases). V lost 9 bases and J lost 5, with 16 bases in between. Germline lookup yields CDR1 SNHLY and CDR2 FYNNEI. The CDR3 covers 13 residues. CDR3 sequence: CARSGGGRETQYF. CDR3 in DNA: TGTGCCAGGTCGGGAGGGGGCCGGGAGACCCAGTACTTC.

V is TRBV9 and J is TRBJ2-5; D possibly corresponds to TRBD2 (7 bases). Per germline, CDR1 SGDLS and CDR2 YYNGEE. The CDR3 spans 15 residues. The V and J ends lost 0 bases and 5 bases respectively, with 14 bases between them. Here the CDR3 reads CASSVGGLGRETQYF. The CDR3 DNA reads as TGTGCCAGCAGCGTAGGGGGGCTCGGGAGGGAGACCCAGTACTTC.

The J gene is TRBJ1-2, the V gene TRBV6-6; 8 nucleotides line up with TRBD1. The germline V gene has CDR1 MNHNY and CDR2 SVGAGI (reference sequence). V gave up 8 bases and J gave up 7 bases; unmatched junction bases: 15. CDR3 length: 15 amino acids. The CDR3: CASRGFWTGRVGYTF. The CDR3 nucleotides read TGTGCCAGCCGCGGTTTTTGGACAGGGAGGGTTGGCTACACCTTC.

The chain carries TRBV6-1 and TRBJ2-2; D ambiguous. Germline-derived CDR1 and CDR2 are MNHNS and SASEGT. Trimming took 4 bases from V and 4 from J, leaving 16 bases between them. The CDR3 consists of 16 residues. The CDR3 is CASSVRPLDGTGELFF. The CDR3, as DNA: TGTGCCAGCAGTGTTCGGCCCCTAGACGGCACCGGGGAGCTGTTTTTT.

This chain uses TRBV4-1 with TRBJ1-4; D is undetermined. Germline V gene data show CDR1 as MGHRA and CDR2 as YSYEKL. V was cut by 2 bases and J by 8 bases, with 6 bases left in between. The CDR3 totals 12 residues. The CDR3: CASSQPQEKLFF. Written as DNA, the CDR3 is TGCGCCAGCAGCCAACCTCAGGAAAAACTGTTTTTT.

The CDR3 region has the DNA TGTGCCAGCAGCTTAGGGGCCAGGGAGGGAGCGCAGTATTTT. Protein sequence: CASSLGAREGAQYF. V gene TRBV11-2 combines with J gene TRBJ2-3; TRBD2 matches 7 bases. V lost 1 base and J lost 10; bases outside the gene matches: 8. The CDR3 is made up of 14 amino acids. Per germline, CDR1 SGHAT and CDR2 FQNNGV.

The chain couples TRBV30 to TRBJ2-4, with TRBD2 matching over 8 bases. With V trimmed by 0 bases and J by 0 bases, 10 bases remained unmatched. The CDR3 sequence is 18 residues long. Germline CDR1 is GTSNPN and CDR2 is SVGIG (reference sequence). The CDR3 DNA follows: TGTGCCTGGAGTGTATGGACTAGCCTACCTACAGCCAAAAACATTCAGTACTTC. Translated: CAWSVWTSLPTAKNIQYF.

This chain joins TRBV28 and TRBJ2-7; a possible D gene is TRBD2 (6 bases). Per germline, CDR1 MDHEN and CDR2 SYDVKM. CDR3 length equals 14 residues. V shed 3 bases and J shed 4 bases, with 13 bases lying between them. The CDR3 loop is CASSFRDWGYEQYF. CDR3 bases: TGTGCCAGCAGTTTCCGGGACTGGGGGTACGAGCAGTACTTC. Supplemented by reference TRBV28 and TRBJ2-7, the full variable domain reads DVKVTQSSRYLVKRTGEKVFLECVQDMDHENMFWYRQDPGLGLRLIYFSYDVKMKEKGDIPEGYSVSREKKERFSLILESASTNQTSMYLCASSFRDWGYEQYFGPGTRLTVT.

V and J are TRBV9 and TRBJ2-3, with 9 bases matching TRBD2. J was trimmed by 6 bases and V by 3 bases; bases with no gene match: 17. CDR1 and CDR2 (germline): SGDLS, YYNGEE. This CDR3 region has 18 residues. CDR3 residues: CASSAPRKIAGAPDTQYF. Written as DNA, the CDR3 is TGTGCCAGCAGCGCCCCGCGTAAGATAGCGGGAGCCCCCGATACGCAGTATTTT.

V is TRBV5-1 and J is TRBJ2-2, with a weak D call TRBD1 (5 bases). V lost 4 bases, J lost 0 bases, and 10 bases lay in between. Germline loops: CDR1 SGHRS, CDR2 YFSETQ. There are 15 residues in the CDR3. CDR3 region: CASSHGHSNTGELFF. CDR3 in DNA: TGCGCCAGCAGCCACGGACACTCGAACACCGGGGAGCTGTTTTTT.

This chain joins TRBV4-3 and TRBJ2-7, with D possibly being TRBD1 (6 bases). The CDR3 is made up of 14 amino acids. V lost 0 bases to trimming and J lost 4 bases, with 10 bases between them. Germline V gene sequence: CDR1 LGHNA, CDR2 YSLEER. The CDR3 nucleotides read TGCGCCAGCAGCCAAGATCTCCAGGGGTACGAGCAGTACTTC. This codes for CASSQDLQGYEQYF.

The CDR3 here is CASRKTGKTGELFF. The CDR3 DNA reads as TGTGCCAGCAGAAAAACAGGGAAAACCGGGGAGCTGTTTTTT. The chain has TRBV6-5 and TRBJ2-2; a weak D match, TRBD1 (6 bases). Trimming cost V 6 bases and J 5 bases, with 13 bases left between them. Germline V lookup: CDR1 MNHEY, CDR2 SVGAGI. The CDR3 runs to 14 residues.